This record looks at one TCR beta chain sequence and its context. This clone was observed at least ten times. There is no known antigen for this receptor. No base-level quality is on record; no much larger clone is a single base apart. The germline V gene (reference sequence) sets CDR1 to DFQATT and CDR2 to SNEGSKA. From V the trimming removes 0 bases and from J it removes 0 bases, while the gene matches leave 4 bases of the junction unaccounted for. There are 15 amino acids in the CDR3, from cysteine to phenylalanine inclusive. The DNA shown is the 45-base CDR3, in frame from base 1. The library was built by means of PCR. Sequencing was performed on an Illumina HiSeq 4000. High-throughput sequencing was used to profile the TCR beta-chain CDR3 region of every patient. Processing in the source paper ran as follows. The researchers built a classifier to tell apart papillary thyroid cancer patients with distant metastasis, based on CDR3 differences among clinicopathological groups. Repertoire diversity was assessed with the Shannon index, and tumor-blood repertoire similarity with the Morisita-Horn index. TCRdb ran its own pipeline on the public reads, namely fastp trimming at Q25 and MiXCR clone calling, and kept in-frame beta chains. TCRdb's processing, not the authors' own work, is the source of the V and J calls. The sample yields 26,000 or so clones; roughly 17% were counted once. The top ten clonotypes cover around 4.2% of the sample.

None of the patients had been given any treatment before thyroid surgery. Using T-cell receptor beta sequencing, the study looked back at clinical samples from patients collected from the early 2010s to the late 2010s. The sample is drawn from a study of metastatic and nonmetastatic thyroid tumors (dated by TCRdb to about 2020). Concerning the study at large: Repertoires from peripheral blood and from tumor or nodule tissue samples of malignant and benign thyroid patients were compared. Overall study outcomes, separate from this receptor: TCR beta diversity was reported as significantly higher in malignant tumors than in benign nodules, in both blood and tumor samples.

The source material was blood. The V and J segments used are TRBV20-1 and TRBJ2-7; 8 of the junction bases match TRBD2. The receptor comes from a female donor with papillary thyroid cancer or a benign thyroid nodule (not recorded which). Some clones in this sample may be carry-over from other donors' samples. Read as DNA, the sequence is TGCAGTGCTAGAGACCCTGGGACTAGCTCCTACGAGCAGTACTTC. This codes for CSARDPGTSSYEQYF.